Each of the 2 T cell receptor beta chains below was sequenced from the same sample in a study of blood T cell repertoires in COVID-19 (dated by TCRdb to 2018 to 2020). Library preparation was by the immunoSEQ multiplex PCR assay. Entries here come from immuneACCESS through TCRdb and include only in-frame sequences with V and J called. Some clones fail to appear in such tables; in the studies checked, an unresolved V gene covers under half of the shortfall, and the cause of the remainder is unknown. For this sample the table gives about 440,000 clones, of which approximately 88% were detected only once. The top ten clones comprise roughly 12% of the sample. Specimen: peripheral blood. The receptors derive from a woman aged 50 to 60 with COVID-19, enrolled during active disease.

The chain employs TRBV18 and TRBJ1-4; D is unclear. The V and J ends lost 3 bases and 1 base respectively, with 6 bases between them. CDR1 and CDR2 from the germline V gene are KGHSH and LQKENI. CDR3 size: 14 residues. Written as DNA, the CDR3 is TGTGCCAGCTCACCCAAGCAAACTAATGAAAAACTGTTTTTT. Protein sequence: CASSPKQTNEKLFF. Supplemented by reference TRBV18 and TRBJ1-4, the full variable domain reads NAGVMQNPRHLVRRRGQEARLRCSPMKGHSHVYWYRQLPEEGLKFMVYLQKENIIDESGMPKERFSAEFPKEGPSILRIQQVVRGDSAAYFCASSPKQTNEKLFFGSGTQLSVL.

CDR3 region: CASSASFQTGTDTGELFF. The DNA for the CDR3 is TGTGCCAGCAGTGCCTCTTTTCAGACCGGGACAGACACCGGGGAGCTGTTTTTT. The gene calls are TRBV25-1 and TRBJ2-2; 7 bases agree with TRBD1. With V trimmed by 4 bases and J by 3 bases, 14 bases remained unmatched. Germline assignment: CDR1 MGHDK and CDR2 SYGVNS. The CDR3 contains 18 residues.